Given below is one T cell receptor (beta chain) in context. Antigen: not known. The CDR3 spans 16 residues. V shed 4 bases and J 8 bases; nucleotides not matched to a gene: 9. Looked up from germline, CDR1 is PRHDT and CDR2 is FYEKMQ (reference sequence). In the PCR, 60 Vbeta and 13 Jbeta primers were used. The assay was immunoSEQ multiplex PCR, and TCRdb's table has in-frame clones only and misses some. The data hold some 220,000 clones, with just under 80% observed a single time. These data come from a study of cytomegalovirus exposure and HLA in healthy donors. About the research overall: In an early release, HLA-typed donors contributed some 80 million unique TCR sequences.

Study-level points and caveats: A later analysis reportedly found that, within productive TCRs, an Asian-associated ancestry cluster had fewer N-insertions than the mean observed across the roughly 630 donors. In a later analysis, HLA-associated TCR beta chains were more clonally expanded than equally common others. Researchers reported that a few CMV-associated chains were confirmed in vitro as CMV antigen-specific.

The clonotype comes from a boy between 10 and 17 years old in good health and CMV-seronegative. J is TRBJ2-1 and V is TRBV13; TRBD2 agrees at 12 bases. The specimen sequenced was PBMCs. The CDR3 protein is CASSSPTSGGFYEQFF. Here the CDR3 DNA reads TGTGCCAGCAGCTCCCCAACTAGCGGGGGGTTCTATGAGCAGTTCTTC.